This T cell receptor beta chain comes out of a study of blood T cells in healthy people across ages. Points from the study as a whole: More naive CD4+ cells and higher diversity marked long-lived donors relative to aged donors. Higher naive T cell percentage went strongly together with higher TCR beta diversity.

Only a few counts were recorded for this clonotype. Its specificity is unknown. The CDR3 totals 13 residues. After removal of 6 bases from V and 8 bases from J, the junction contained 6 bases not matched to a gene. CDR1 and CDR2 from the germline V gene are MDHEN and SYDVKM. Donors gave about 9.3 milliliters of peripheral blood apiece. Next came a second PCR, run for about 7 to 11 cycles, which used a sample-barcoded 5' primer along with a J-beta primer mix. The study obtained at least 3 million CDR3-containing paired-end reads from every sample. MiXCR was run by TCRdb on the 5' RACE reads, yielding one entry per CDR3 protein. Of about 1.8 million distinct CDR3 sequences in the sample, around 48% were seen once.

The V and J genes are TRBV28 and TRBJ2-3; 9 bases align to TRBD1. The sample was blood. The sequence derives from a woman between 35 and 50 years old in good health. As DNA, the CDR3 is TGTGCCAGCAGAACAGGGGGCGCGGGTACGCAGTATTTT. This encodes CASRTGGAGTQYF.